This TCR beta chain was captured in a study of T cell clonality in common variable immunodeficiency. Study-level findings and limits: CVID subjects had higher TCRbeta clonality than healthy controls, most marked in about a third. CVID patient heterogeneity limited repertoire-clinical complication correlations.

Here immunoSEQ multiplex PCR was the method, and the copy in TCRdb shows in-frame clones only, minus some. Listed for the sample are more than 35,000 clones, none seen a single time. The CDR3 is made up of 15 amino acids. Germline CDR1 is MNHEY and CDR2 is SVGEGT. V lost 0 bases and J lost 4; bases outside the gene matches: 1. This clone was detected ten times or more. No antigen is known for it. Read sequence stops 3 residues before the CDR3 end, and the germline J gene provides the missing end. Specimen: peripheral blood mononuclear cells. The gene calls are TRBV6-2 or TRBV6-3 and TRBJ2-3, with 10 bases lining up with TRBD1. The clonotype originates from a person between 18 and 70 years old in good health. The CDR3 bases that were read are TGTGCCAGCAGTTACTCGACAGGGGGCGCAGATACG. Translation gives CASSYSTGGADT. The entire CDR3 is CASSYSTGGADTQYF.